A single sample gave rise to the 22 T cell receptor beta chains below, sequenced in a study of T cells in localized non-small cell lung cancer. TCRdb's copy holds only in-frame clones and misses some; the assay was immunoSEQ multiplex PCR. Here the sample spans 40,000 to 60,000 clones, under 90% being singletons. The material was peripheral blood mononuclear cells, obtained before any cancer treatment. Receptors were obtained from a man aged 40-75 years with stage III lung adenocarcinoma.

The chain recombines TRBV6-4 with TRBJ2-1; 9 nucleotides align to TRBD1. The J segment lost 8 bases and the V segment lost 3 bases, leaving 5 bases of the junction unmatched. Germline V CDR1 and CDR2: MRHNA, SNTAGT. CDR3 length: 14 residues. The CDR3 coding sequence is TGTGCCAGCAGTGAAATTACAGGGGGCCATGAGCAGTTCTTC. It specifies CASSEITGGHEQFF.

The gene calls are TRBV27 and TRBJ2-2; D uncertain. The CDR3 has 16 amino acids. Deletions cut 5 bases from V and 0 bases from J, with 13 bases between. Looked up from germline, CDR1 is MNHEY and CDR2 is SMNVEV (reference sequence). CDR3 DNA: TGTGCCAGCAGTCCTTCCCCGCGCACGAACACCGGGGAGCTGTTTTTT. Its translation: CASSPSPRTNTGELFF.

The CDR3 region has the DNA TGTGCCAGCAGCTCGTTTACCAGGGATGGCTACACCTTC. Protein: CASSSFTRDGYTF. The chain combines TRBV7-2 with TRBJ1-2, with D possibly being TRBD1 (5 bases). This CDR3 has 13 residues. The ends were cut back, 4 bases at V and 6 bases at J, with 12 bases in the middle. CDR1 is SGHTA and CDR2 is FQGNSA in the germline V gene.

The chain uses TRBV2 and TRBJ2-5, with unresolved D. CDR3 length equals 15 residues. V lost 6 bases and J 5 bases, leaving 19 bases between the germline ends. From germline, CDR1 is SNHLY and CDR2 FYNNEI. CDR3 DNA sequence: TGTGCCAGCAGCATGATGCCTTCCCTTCGCGAGACCCAGTACTTC. This sequence encodes CASSMMPSLRETQYF.

The chain combines TRBV5-1 with TRBJ1-2; 7 bases are a match to TRBD1. CDR3 length: 14 residues. The germline CDR1 and CDR2 sequences are SGHRS and YFSETQ. V lost 7 bases, J lost 8 bases, and 14 bases stayed unmatched. The CDR3 DNA reads as TGCGCCAGCCGCGAACAAGGGGGCGGAGAAGGCTACACCTTC. Amino acids: CASREQGGGEGYTF.

This clone occurred a few times. The J gene is TRBJ2-3, the V gene TRBV30, with 8 bases aligning to TRBD2. The J segment lost 1 base and the V segment lost 4 bases, leaving 4 bases of the junction unmatched. The CDR3 has 14 residues. From germline, CDR1 is GTSNPN and CDR2 SVGIG (reference sequence). This CDR3 is CAWTRTSRTDTQYF. In DNA form, the CDR3 reads TGTGCCTGGACCAGGACTAGCCGCACAGATACGCAGTATTTT.

V gene TRBV5-4 combines with J gene TRBJ1-1, with D perhaps TRBD1 (6 bases). Germline CDR1 and CDR2: SGHNT and YYREEE (reference sequence). The length of the CDR3 is 14 residues. V lost 1 base, J lost 4 bases, and 11 bases lay in between. The DNA for the CDR3 is TGTGCCAGCAGCTTGAATCAGGGGACCACTGAAGCTTTCTTT. Protein sequence: CASSLNQGTTEAFF.

The chain joins TRBV11-2 to TRBJ2-7; 10 bases match TRBD1. Germline CDR1 is SGHAT and CDR2 is FQNNGV. V lost 3 bases, J lost 3 bases, and 8 bases stayed unmatched. The CDR3 loop spans 16 amino acids. CDR3 DNA: TGTGCCAGCAGCTTTTTACCTGGACAGGGGGACTACGAGCAGTACTTC. This translates into CASSFLPGQGDYEQYF. Full variable domain (missing parts from reference TRBV11-2 and TRBJ2-7): EAGVAQSPRYKIIEKRQSVAFWCNPISGHATLYWYQQILGQGPKLLIQFQNNGVVDDSQLPKDRFSAERLKGVDSTLKIQPAKLEDSAVYLCASSFLPGQGDYEQYFGPGTRLTVT.

This clone occurred a few times. The rearrangement uses TRBV18 and TRBJ1-2; D not resolved. With 2 bases removed from V and 6 bases from J, the gap between germline ends came to 4 bases. CDR1 KGHSH and CDR2 LQKENI come from the germline V gene. This CDR3 contains 11 residues. The CDR3 nucleotides read TGTGCCAGCTCACCAGGGGATGGCTACACCTTC. Translated, it gives CASSPGDGYTF.

This rearrangement joins TRBV5-1 to TRBJ2-1; D ambiguous. Trimming took 0 bases from V and 9 from J, leaving 10 bases between them. CDR3 length: 13 residues. The germline V gene has CDR1 SGHRS and CDR2 YFSETQ. For the CDR3, the DNA is TGCGCCAGCAGCTTGGTACCCGGAAGTGAGCAGTTCTTC. Residues: CASSLVPGSEQFF.

CDR3: CASSIWQAVKSYTF. DNA for the CDR3: TGTGCCAGTAGTATTTGGCAGGCGGTTAAGAGCTACACCTTC. V is TRBV19 and J is TRBJ1-2; D is ambiguous. The CDR3 consists of 14 residues. The ends were cut back, 3 bases at V and 9 bases at J, with 17 bases in the middle. Germline V gene lookup returns CDR1 LNHDA and CDR2 SQIVND (reference sequence).

This chain joins TRBV6-5 and TRBJ1-1, with TRBD1 matching over 7 bases. The V segment lost 5 bases and the J segment 3 bases; nucleotides outside the gene matches: 6. Germline V gene lookup returns CDR1 MNHEY and CDR2 SVGAGI. The CDR3 has 14 amino acids. The DNA for the CDR3 is TGTGCCAGCAGTCTCTTGGGACAGTACACTGAAGCTTTCTTT. It yields the protein CASSLLGQYTEAFF.

The chain carries TRBV2 and TRBJ2-6; tentative D call: TRBD1 (5 bases). The ends were cut back, 7 bases at V and 0 bases at J, with 16 bases in the middle. CDR1 and CDR2 from the germline V gene are SNHLY and FYNNEI. The CDR3 spans 17 residues. The CDR3 DNA is TGTGCCAGCACCCGCCTATGGACACTCTCTGGGGCCAACGTCCTGACTTTC. As protein: CASTRLWTLSGANVLTF.

V usage is TRBV11-2 and J usage is TRBJ2-1; unclear D gene. Germline V gene sequence: CDR1 SGHAT, CDR2 FQNNGV. The CDR3 consists of 13 residues. Trimming removed 4 bases from V and 5 bases from J, with 9 bases in between. Here the CDR3 DNA reads TGTGCCAGCAGCTCACAACGAAACAATGAGCAGTTCTTC. Its protein product is CASSSQRNNEQFF.

V and J are TRBV9 and TRBJ1-1; no reliable D call. The length of the CDR3 is 18 residues. V lost 0 bases and J lost 1, with 19 bases in between. CDR1 is SGDLS, CDR2 YYNGEE, per germline. CDR3 in amino acids: CASSVEFVSVGQNTEAFF. Written as DNA, the CDR3 is TGTGCCAGCAGCGTAGAATTCGTCTCGGTGGGCCAGAACACTGAAGCTTTCTTT. The full variable domain, its missing parts supplied by reference TRBV9 and TRBJ1-1, is DSGVTQTPKHLITATGQRVTLRCSPRSGDLSVYWYQQSLDQGLQFLIQYYNGEERAKGNILERFSAQQFPDLHSELNLSSLELGDSALYFCASSVEFVSVGQNTEAFFGQGTRLTVV.

The V gene is TRBV4-1, the J gene TRBJ2-2, with D possibly being TRBD1 or TRBD2 (5 bases each). CDR1 and CDR2 (germline): MGHRA, YSYEKL. V lost 5 bases and J lost 6, with 16 bases in between. The CDR3 is made up of 15 amino acids. CDR3 residues: CASSSRGYPAGELFF. CDR3 sequence (DNA): TGCGCCAGCAGCTCTCGGGGCTATCCAGCCGGGGAGCTGTTTTTT.

This clone has a single count. V usage is TRBV5-4 and J usage is TRBJ2-2; D remains ambiguous. Trimming removed 4 bases at V and 0 bases at J, with 19 bases between. Germline assignment: CDR1 SGHNT and CDR2 YYREEE (reference sequence). This CDR3 has 18 residues. The CDR3 bases are TGTGCCAGCAGCAGAGAGGTGGGCCAATTACCGAACACCGGGGAGCTGTTTTTT. This gives the protein CASSREVGQLPNTGELFF.

The J gene is TRBJ2-7, the V gene TRBV6-6; 7 bases line up with TRBD1. CDR1 and CDR2 (germline): MNHNY, SVGAGI (reference sequence). The CDR3 has 13 amino acids. The V segment lost 6 bases and the J segment 1 base; nucleotides outside the gene matches: 3. The CDR3 nucleotides are TGTGCCAGCAGCCCGGGACAGTCCTACGAGCAGTACTTC. Amino acid sequence: CASSPGQSYEQYF.

The V and J genes are TRBV27 and TRBJ2-5, with unresolved D. Germline CDR1 and CDR2: MNHEY and SMNVEV (reference sequence). The CDR3 spans 13 residues. V was clipped by 10 bases and J by 4 bases, with 16 bases between them. The chain's CDR3 is CATSLARLETQYF. The CDR3 nucleotides are TGTGCCACCTCTTTAGCCCGTCTAGAGACCCAGTACTTC.

The V call is TRBV18, the J call TRBJ2-7; D is tentatively TRBD1 or TRBD2 (5 bases each). V lost 1 base, J lost 3 bases, and 7 bases lay in between. This CDR3 spans 13 amino acids. Germline CDR1 and CDR2: KGHSH and LQKENI. CDR3 sequence: CASSPRDGYEQYF. The DNA of the CDR3 is TGTGCCAGCTCACCACGGGACGGCTACGAGCAGTACTTC.

Only one count was recorded for this clone. This chain joins TRBV12-5 and TRBJ2-1; no firm D call. CDR1 and CDR2 from the germline V gene are LGHNT and FRNRAP. The V end lost 2 bases, the J end lost 12 bases, and 14 bases lay between the germline ends. The CDR3 is made up of 13 amino acids. CDR3 sequence reads: CASGLPPDSSQFF. DNA of the CDR3: TGTGCTAGTGGTTTGCCCCCCGACTCCTCGCAGTTCTTC. The whole variable domain, filled in from reference TRBV12-5 and TRBJ2-1, reads DARVTQTPRHKVTEMGQEVTMRCQPILGHNTVFWYRQTMMQGLELLAYFRNRAPLDDSGMPKDRFSAEMPDATLATLKIQPSEPRDSAVYFCASGLPPDSSQFFGPGTRLTVL.

A few counts support this clone. This sequence joins TRBV10-3 and TRBJ1-1; no clear D gene. Trimming left V 0 bases short and J 2 bases short, with 4 bases between. The CDR3 is made up of 13 amino acids. The germline V gene has CDR1 ENHRY and CDR2 SYGVKD. CDR3 bases: TGTGCCATCAGTGAGTCGGTTAACACTGAAGCTTTCTTT. Its translation is CAISESVNTEAFF.